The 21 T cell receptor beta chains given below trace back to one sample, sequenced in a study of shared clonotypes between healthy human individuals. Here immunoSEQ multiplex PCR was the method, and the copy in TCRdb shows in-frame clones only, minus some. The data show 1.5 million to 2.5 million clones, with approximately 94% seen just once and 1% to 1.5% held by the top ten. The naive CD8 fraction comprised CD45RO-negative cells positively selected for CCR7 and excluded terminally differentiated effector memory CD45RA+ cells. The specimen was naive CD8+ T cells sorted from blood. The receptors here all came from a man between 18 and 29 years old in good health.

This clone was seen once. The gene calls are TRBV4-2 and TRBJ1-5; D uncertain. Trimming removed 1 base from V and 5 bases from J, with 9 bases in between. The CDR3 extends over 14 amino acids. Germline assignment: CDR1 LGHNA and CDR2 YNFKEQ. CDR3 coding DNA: TGTGCCAGCAGCCAAGTTGAGGGAGATCAGCCCCAGCATTTT. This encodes CASSQVEGDQPQHF.

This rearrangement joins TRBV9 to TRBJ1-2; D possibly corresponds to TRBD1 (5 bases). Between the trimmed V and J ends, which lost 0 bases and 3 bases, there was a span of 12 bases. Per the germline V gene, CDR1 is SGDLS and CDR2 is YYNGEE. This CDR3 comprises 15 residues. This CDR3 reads CASSVGGKGYYGYTF. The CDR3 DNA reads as TGTGCCAGCAGCGTAGGGGGTAAGGGGTACTATGGCTACACCTTC.

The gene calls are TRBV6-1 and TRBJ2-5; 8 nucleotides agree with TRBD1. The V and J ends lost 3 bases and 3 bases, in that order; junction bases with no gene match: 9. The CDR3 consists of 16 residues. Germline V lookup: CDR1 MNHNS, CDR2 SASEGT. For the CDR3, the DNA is TGTGCCAGCAGTGATTTCGCGACAGGGGAGGAAGAGACCCAGTACTTC. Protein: CASSDFATGEEETQYF.

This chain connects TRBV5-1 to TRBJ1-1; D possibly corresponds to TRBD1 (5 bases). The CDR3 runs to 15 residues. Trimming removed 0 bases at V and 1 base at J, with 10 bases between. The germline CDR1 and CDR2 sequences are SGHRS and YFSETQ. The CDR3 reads CASSLVRGENTEAFF. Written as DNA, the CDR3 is TGCGCCAGCAGCTTGGTCCGGGGCGAGAACACTGAAGCTTTCTTT.

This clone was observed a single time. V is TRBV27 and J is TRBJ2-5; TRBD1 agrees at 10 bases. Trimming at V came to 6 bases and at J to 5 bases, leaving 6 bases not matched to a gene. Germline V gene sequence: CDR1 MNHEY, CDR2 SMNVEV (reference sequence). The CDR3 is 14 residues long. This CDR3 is CASSRQGARETQYF. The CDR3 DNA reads TGTGCCAGCAGCCGACAGGGGGCAAGGGAGACCCAGTACTTC.

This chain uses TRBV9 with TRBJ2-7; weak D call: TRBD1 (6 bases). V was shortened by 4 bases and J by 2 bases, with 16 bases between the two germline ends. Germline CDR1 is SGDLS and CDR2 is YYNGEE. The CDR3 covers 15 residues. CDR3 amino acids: CASSNSGTPTYEQYF. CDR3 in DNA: TGTGCCAGCAGCAACTCCGGGACACCAACCTACGAGCAGTACTTC.

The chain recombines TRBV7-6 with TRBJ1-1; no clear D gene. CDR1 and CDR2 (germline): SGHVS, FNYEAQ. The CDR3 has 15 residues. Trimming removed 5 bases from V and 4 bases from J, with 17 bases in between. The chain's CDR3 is CASSTRSAGVTEAFF. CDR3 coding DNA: TGTGCCAGCAGCACCCGTTCGGCCGGGGTCACTGAAGCTTTCTTT. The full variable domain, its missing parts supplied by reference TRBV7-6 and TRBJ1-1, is GAGVSQSPRYKVTKRGQDVALRCDPISGHVSLYWYRQALGQGPEFLTYFNYEAQQDKSGLPNDRFSAERPEGSISTLTIQRTEQRDSAMYRCASSTRSAGVTEAFFGQGTRLTVV.

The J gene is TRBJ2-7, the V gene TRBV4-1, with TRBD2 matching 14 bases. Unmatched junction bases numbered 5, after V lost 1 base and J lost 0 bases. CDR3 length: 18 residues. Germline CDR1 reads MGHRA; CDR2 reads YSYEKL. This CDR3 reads CASSQVWTSGGSSYEQYF. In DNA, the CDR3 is TGCGCCAGCAGCCAAGTTTGGACTAGCGGGGGGAGCTCCTACGAGCAGTACTTC.

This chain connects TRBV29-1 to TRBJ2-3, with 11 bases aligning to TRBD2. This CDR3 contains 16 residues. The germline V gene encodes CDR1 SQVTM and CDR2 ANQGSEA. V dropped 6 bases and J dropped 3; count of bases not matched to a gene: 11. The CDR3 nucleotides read TGCAGCGTAGACCCTTTAGCGGGAGGGCCGACAGATACGCAGTATTTT. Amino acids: CSVDPLAGGPTDTQYF.

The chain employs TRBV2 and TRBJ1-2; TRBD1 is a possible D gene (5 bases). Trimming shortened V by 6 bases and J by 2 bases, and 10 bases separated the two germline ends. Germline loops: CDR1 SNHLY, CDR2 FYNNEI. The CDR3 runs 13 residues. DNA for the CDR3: TGTGCCAGCAGCCCCCCAGGGAACTATGGCTACACCTTC. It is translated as CASSPPGNYGYTF.

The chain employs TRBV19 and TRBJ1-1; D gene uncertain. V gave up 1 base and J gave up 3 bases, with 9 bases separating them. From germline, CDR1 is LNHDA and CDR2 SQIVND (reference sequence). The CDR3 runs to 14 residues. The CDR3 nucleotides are TGTGCCAGTAGTATAGTCGAGGGTCACACTGAAGCTTTCTTT. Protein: CASSIVEGHTEAFF.

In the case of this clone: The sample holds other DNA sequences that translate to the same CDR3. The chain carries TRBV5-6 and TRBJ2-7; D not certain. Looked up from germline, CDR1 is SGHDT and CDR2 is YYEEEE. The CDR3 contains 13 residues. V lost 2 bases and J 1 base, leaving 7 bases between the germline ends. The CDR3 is CASSFGQSYEQYF. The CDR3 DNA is TGTGCCAGCAGCTTCGGGCAATCCTACGAGCAGTACTTC.

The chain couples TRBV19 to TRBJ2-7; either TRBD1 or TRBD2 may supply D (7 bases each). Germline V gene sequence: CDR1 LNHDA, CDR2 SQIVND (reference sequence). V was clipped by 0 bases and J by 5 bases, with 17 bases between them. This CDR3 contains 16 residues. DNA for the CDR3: TGTGCCAGTAGTATAGAAGGCGGACTAGGGGGCCACGAGCAGTACTTC. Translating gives CASSIEGGLGGHEQYF. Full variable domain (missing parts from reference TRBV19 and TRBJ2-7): DGGITQSPKYLFRKEGQNVTLSCEQNLNHDAMYWYRQDPGQGLRLIYYSQIVNDFQKGDIAEGYSVSREKKESFPLTVTSAQKNPTAFYLCASSIEGGLGGHEQYFGPGTRLTVT.

CDR3 amino acids: CAISRTGGADTQYF. The DNA of the CDR3 is TGTGCCATCAGTCGGACAGGGGGCGCAGATACGCAGTATTTT. The chain carries TRBV10-3 and TRBJ2-3; 11 bases line up with TRBD1. The germline V gene has CDR1 ENHRY and CDR2 SYGVKD. The CDR3 is 14 residues long. V shed 5 bases and J 4 bases; nucleotides not matched to a gene: 2.

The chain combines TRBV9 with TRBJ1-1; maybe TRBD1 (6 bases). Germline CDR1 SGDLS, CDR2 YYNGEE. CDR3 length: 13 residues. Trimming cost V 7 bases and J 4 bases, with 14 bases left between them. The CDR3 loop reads CASGAGAGTEAFF. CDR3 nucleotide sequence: TGTGCCAGCGGGGCAGGGGCGGGCACTGAAGCTTTCTTT.

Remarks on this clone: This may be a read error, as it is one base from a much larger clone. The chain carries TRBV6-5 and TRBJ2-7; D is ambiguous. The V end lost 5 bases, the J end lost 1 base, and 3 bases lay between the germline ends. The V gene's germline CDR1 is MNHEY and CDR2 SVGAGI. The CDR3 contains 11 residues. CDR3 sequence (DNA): TGTGCCAGCAGTGAATCCTACGAGCAGTACTTC. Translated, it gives CASSESYEQYF.

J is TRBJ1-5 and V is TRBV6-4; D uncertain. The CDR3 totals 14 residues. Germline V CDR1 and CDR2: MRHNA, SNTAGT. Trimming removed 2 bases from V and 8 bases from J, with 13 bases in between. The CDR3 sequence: CASSDVALREPQHF. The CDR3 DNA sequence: TGTGCCAGCAGTGACGTGGCACTTAGGGAGCCCCAGCATTTT.

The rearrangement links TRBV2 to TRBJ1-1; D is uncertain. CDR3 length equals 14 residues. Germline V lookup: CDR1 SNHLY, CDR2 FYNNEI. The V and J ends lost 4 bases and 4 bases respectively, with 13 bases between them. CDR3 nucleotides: TGTGCCAGCAGTGGACCTGATTGGGGCACTGAAGCTTTCTTT. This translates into CASSGPDWGTEAFF.

The CDR3 here is CASSEESPYEQYF. The CDR3, as DNA: TGTGCCAGCAGTGAAGAAAGTCCCTACGAGCAGTACTTC. This chain uses TRBV6-1 with TRBJ2-7; no firm D call. V dropped 1 base and J dropped 2 bases, with 6 bases sitting between them. The CDR3 length is 13 residues. Germline CDR1 reads MNHNS; CDR2 reads SASEGT.

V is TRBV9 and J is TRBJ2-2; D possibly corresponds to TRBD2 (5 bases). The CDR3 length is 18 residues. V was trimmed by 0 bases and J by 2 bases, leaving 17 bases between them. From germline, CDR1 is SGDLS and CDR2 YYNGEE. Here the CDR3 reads CASSVGTHLTLNTGELFF. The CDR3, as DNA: TGTGCCAGCAGCGTAGGGACTCATCTTACACTCAACACCGGGGAGCTGTTTTTT.

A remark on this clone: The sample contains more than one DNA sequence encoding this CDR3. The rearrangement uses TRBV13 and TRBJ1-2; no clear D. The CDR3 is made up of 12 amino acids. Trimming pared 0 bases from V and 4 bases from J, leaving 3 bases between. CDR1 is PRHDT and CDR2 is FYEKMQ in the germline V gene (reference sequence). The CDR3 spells CASSLGLYGYTF. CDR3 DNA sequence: TGTGCCAGCAGCTTAGGTCTCTATGGCTACACCTTC.